Here is one TCR beta chain with its context. In germline, CDR1 is LNHDA, CDR2 SQIVND (reference sequence). The CDR3 is 15 amino acids. Unmatched junction bases numbered 9, after V lost 4 bases and J lost 11 bases. The entry originates in a study of blood T cell repertoires in COVID-19. Study summary: From the United States, Italy and Spain came samples of acute and convalescent COVID-19. T cells, B-cell-depleted T cells, or PBMCs supplied cDNA or gDNA.

In the authors' workflow: The assay estimated nucleated cells by amplifying reference gene primers. Repertoires were generated with immunoSEQ multiplex PCR, while TCRdb's copy carries only in-frame clones and drops some. That table gives V, J and clone size, and the DNA gave D and trimming. This sample has roughly 260,000 clones; 75% to 95% occur once, and the top ten carry roughly 2.7%. Those enrolled in Seattle joined during active infection and were followed longitudinally afterward. The receptor was isolated from a person in their late teens or twenties with COVID-19, enrolled during active disease. The chain employs TRBV19 and TRBJ1-6; 9 nucleotides match TRBD1. What was sequenced was peripheral blood. CDR3 DNA: TGTGCCAGTAGTACTTCGGGACAGGGCATGACACCCCTCCACTTT. Translation gives CASSTSGQGMTPLHF.